Listed below are T cell receptor beta chains from one sample, sequenced in a study of OX40 agonist ivuxolimab in advanced cancers. Clones were read by immunoSEQ multiplex PCR, and TCRdb kept only the in-frame ones, dropping some. The sample records about 40,000 clones, around 83% being singletons. The sequences come from CD4+ or CD8+ T cells sorted from blood, collected in a trial of the OX40 agonist ivuxolimab. The receptors were sampled from an adult with an advanced solid tumor such as melanoma, head and neck, liver or kidney cancer. CDR3s include the opening cysteine and the closing phenylalanine or tryptophan. Each record gives: clone size, D gene, V gene, J gene, CDR3 protein, CDR3 DNA. A D gene is named only where the DNA matches it firmly. Expanded clones get a size class; other rows say once, few or many, or leave the size out.

clone size: NA
D gene: TRBD1
V gene: TRBV14
J gene: TRBJ2-1
CDR3 protein: CASSQLDRGEGEQFF
CDR3 DNA: TGTGCCAGCAGCCAGCTGGACAGGGGAGAGGGTGAGCAGTTCTTC

clone size: once
D gene: TRBD2
V gene: TRBV7-3
J gene: TRBJ2-3
CDR3 protein: CASSLTPGLSGKSDTQYF
CDR3 DNA: TGTGCCAGCAGCTTAACGCCGGGTTTAAGCGGGAAATCAGATACGCAGTATTTT

clone size: NA
D gene: TRBD1
V gene: TRBV7-9
J gene: TRBJ2-1
CDR3 protein: CASSQRTGPSDNEQFF
CDR3 DNA: TGTGCCAGCAGCCAGAGGACAGGTCCTTCTGACAATGAGCAGTTCTTC

clone size: NA
D gene: TRBD1
V gene: TRBV6-5
J gene: TRBJ2-2
CDR3 protein: CASSSGQGHTGELFF
CDR3 DNA: TGTGCCAGCAGTTCGGGACAGGGGCACACCGGGGAGCTGTTTTTT

clone size: NA
D gene: TRBD2
V gene: TRBV9
J gene: TRBJ2-7
CDR3 protein: CASSVGGLAGDEQYF
CDR3 DNA: TGTGCCAGCAGCGTAGGTGGACTAGCGGGAGACGAGCAGTACTTC

clone size: few
D gene: NA
V gene: TRBV6-5
J gene: TRBJ2-2
CDR3 protein: CASSYGVVSNTGELFF
CDR3 DNA: TGTGCCAGCAGTTACGGAGTGGTCTCGAACACCGGGGAGCTGTTTTTT

clone size: NA
D gene: NA
V gene: TRBV11-1
J gene: TRBJ1-2
CDR3 protein: CASSLASQVSDYGYTF
CDR3 DNA: TGTGCCAGCAGCTTAGCTTCACAGGTATCCGATTATGGCTACACCTTC

clone size: NA
D gene: NA
V gene: TRBV5-1
J gene: TRBJ2-7
CDR3 protein: CASSTGGSSYEQYF
CDR3 DNA: TGCGCCAGCAGTACGGGGGGCAGCTCCTACGAGCAGTACTTC

clone size: NA
D gene: NA
V gene: TRBV13
J gene: TRBJ1-2
CDR3 protein: CASSLEASSYGYTF
CDR3 DNA: TGTGCCAGCAGCTTAGAAGCGTCGTCCTATGGCTACACCTTC

clone size: large
D gene: NA
V gene: TRBV7-9
J gene: TRBJ1-1
CDR3 protein: CASSGPDNLNTEAFF
CDR3 DNA: TGTGCCAGCAGCGGCCCGGACAACTTGAACACTGAAGCTTTCTTT

clone size: NA
D gene: NA
V gene: TRBV30
J gene: TRBJ2-7
CDR3 protein: CAWSSGNEQYF
CDR3 DNA: TGTGCCTGGAGTTCTGGGAACGAGCAGTACTTC

clone size: NA
D gene: NA
V gene: TRBV18
J gene: TRBJ2-7
CDR3 protein: CASSWLGNLYEQYF
CDR3 DNA: TGTGCCAGCTCATGGTTGGGGAACCTCTACGAGCAGTACTTC

clone size: NA
D gene: NA
V gene: TRBV29-1
J gene: TRBJ1-2
CDR3 protein: CSVVSPAGPFGYTF
CDR3 DNA: TGCAGCGTTGTTTCACCTGCAGGACCTTTTGGCTACACCTTC

clone size: NA
D gene: NA
V gene: TRBV19
J gene: TRBJ2-5
CDR3 protein: CASSIVRGGETQYF
CDR3 DNA: TGTGCCAGTAGTATAGTCCGGGGCGGGGAGACCCAGTACTTC

clone size: NA
D gene: NA
V gene: TRBV6-5
J gene: TRBJ2-7
CDR3 protein: CASSYYTGGPYEQYF
CDR3 DNA: TGTGCCAGCAGTTACTACACCGGGGGGCCCTACGAGCAGTACTTC

clone size: NA
D gene: TRBD1
V gene: TRBV28
J gene: TRBJ2-1
CDR3 protein: CASSSPWTGGPYNEQFF
CDR3 DNA: TGTGCCAGCAGTTCTCCTTGGACAGGGGGCCCCTACAATGAGCAGTTCTTC

clone size: NA
D gene: TRBD1
V gene: TRBV29-1
J gene: TRBJ2-7
CDR3 protein: CSVEAPEGQGFSYEQYF
CDR3 DNA: TGCAGCGTTGAAGCTCCCGAAGGACAGGGGTTTTCCTACGAGCAGTACTTC

clone size: NA
D gene: NA
V gene: TRBV4-3
J gene: TRBJ2-7
CDR3 protein: CASSQEDGGSYEQYF
CDR3 DNA: TGCGCCAGCAGCCAAGAAGATGGCGGCTCCTACGAGCAGTACTTC

clone size: NA
D gene: TRBD1
V gene: TRBV5-1
J gene: TRBJ2-7
CDR3 protein: CASSVRGSGAYEQYF
CDR3 DNA: TGCGCCAGCAGCGTCAGGGGGTCAGGGGCCTACGAGCAGTACTTC

clone size: once
D gene: TRBD1
V gene: TRBV27
J gene: TRBJ1-1
CDR3 protein: CASSLSPTGRADTEAFF
CDR3 DNA: TGTGCCAGCAGTTTATCCCCGACAGGGAGGGCGGACACTGAAGCTTTCTTT

clone size: NA
D gene: NA
V gene: TRBV10-3
J gene: TRBJ2-1
CDR3 protein: CAISESSSAYNEQFF
CDR3 DNA: TGTGCCATCAGTGAGTCGTCTAGCGCCTACAATGAGCAGTTCTTC

clone size: NA
D gene: TRBD1
V gene: TRBV7-6
J gene: TRBJ1-1
CDR3 protein: CASSLEQGGSEAFF
CDR3 DNA: TGTGCCAGCAGCTTAGAACAGGGGGGTAGTGAAGCTTTCTTT

clone size: NA
D gene: NA
V gene: TRBV5-5
J gene: TRBJ2-3
CDR3 protein: CASSFSFGFGDTQYF
CDR3 DNA: TGTGCCAGCAGCTTTAGCTTCGGTTTCGGGGATACGCAGTATTTT

clone size: few
D gene: NA
V gene: TRBV2
J gene: TRBJ2-5
CDR3 protein: CASIMLETQYF
CDR3 DNA: TGTGCCAGCATTATGTTGGAGACCCAGTACTTC

clone size: NA
D gene: NA
V gene: TRBV4-3
J gene: TRBJ1-2
CDR3 protein: CASSQDQASNYGYTF
CDR3 DNA: TGCGCCAGCAGCCAAGACCAGGCTTCTAACTATGGCTACACCTTC

clone size: NA
D gene: TRBD1
V gene: TRBV19
J gene: TRBJ1-5
CDR3 protein: CARGGPGDSNQPQHF
CDR3 DNA: TGTGCCAGAGGGGGCCCAGGGGATAGCAATCAGCCCCAGCATTTT

clone size: medium-sized
D gene: TRBD2
V gene: TRBV11-2
J gene: TRBJ2-2
CDR3 protein: CASSPSGRFTGELFF
CDR3 DNA: TGTGCCAGCAGCCCTAGCGGGAGGTTTACCGGGGAGCTGTTTTTT

clone size: NA
D gene: TRBD2
V gene: TRBV4-1
J gene: TRBJ2-7
CDR3 protein: CASSRVLAGDEQYF
CDR3 DNA: TGCGCCAGCAGCCGAGTCCTAGCGGGAGACGAGCAGTACTTC

clone size: NA
D gene: TRBD1
V gene: TRBV6-5
J gene: TRBJ1-2
CDR3 protein: CASSQFSGTEYGYTF
CDR3 DNA: TGTGCCAGCAGTCAATTCTCTGGGACAGAATATGGCTACACCTTC

clone size: NA
D gene: TRBD1
V gene: TRBV6-5
J gene: TRBJ1-2
CDR3 protein: CASSYHGQGSYGYTF
CDR3 DNA: TGTGCCAGCAGTTACCATGGACAGGGTAGCTATGGCTACACCTTC

clone size: few
D gene: TRBD1
V gene: TRBV6-6
J gene: TRBJ1-5
CDR3 protein: CASRRTGTGSNQPQHF
CDR3 DNA: TGTGCCAGCAGAAGGACTGGGACAGGGTCGAATCAGCCCCAGCATTTT

clone size: NA
D gene: NA
V gene: TRBV5-8
J gene: TRBJ2-5
CDR3 protein: CASIVHRETQYF
CDR3 DNA: TGTGCCAGCATCGTTCATCGGGAGACCCAGTACTTC

clone size: NA
D gene: NA
V gene: TRBV7-6
J gene: TRBJ2-1
CDR3 protein: CASSLASGDEQFF
CDR3 DNA: TGTGCCAGCAGCTTAGCTTCGGGAGATGAGCAGTTCTTC

clone size: few
D gene: TRBD1
V gene: TRBV4-2
J gene: TRBJ1-6
CDR3 protein: CASSQETGTRSPLHF
CDR3 DNA: TGTGCCAGCAGCCAAGAGACAGGGACTCGTTCACCCCTCCACTTT

clone size: medium-sized
D gene: TRBD1
V gene: TRBV9
J gene: TRBJ1-4
CDR3 protein: CASSPRTGVATNEKLFF
CDR3 DNA: TGTGCCAGCAGCCCGCGGACAGGGGTGGCAACTAATGAAAAACTGTTTTTT

clone size: NA
D gene: TRBD1
V gene: TRBV5-1
J gene: TRBJ2-7
CDR3 protein: CASSLRGTEAYEQYF
CDR3 DNA: TGCGCCAGCAGCTTGCGTGGGACAGAAGCATACGAGCAGTACTTC

clone size: NA
D gene: NA
V gene: TRBV14
J gene: TRBJ1-4
CDR3 protein: CASSSWGPVEKLFF
CDR3 DNA: TGTGCCAGCAGCTCGTGGGGGCCAGTAGAAAAACTGTTTTTT

clone size: NA
D gene: NA
V gene: TRBV29-1
J gene: TRBJ1-1
CDR3 protein: CSVGQNEAFF
CDR3 DNA: TGCAGCGTGGGACAAAATGAAGCTTTCTTT

clone size: medium-sized
D gene: NA
V gene: TRBV15
J gene: TRBJ1-2
CDR3 protein: CATSRDRTRAYGYTF
CDR3 DNA: TGTGCCACCAGCAGAGATAGAACCCGAGCCTATGGCTACACCTTC

clone size: few
D gene: NA
V gene: TRBV19
J gene: TRBJ1-1
CDR3 protein: CASSLTGEAFF
CDR3 DNA: TGTGCCAGTAGTCTTACAGGTGAAGCTTTCTTT

clone size: NA
D gene: NA
V gene: TRBV9
J gene: TRBJ1-1
CDR3 protein: CASSVDQGEAAFF
CDR3 DNA: TGTGCCAGCAGCGTAGACCAGGGAGAAGCGGCTTTCTTT

clone size: NA
D gene: NA
V gene: TRBV25-1
J gene: TRBJ2-6
CDR3 protein: CASRSPDGNSGANVLTF
CDR3 DNA: TGTGCCAGCAGATCCCCGGACGGGAACTCTGGGGCCAACGTCCTGACTTTC

clone size: NA
D gene: NA
V gene: TRBV5-4
J gene: TRBJ2-3
CDR3 protein: CASSYRGRGTDTQYF
CDR3 DNA: TGTGCCAGCAGCTATAGGGGAAGGGGGACAGATACGCAGTATTTT

clone size: NA
D gene: NA
V gene: TRBV13
J gene: TRBJ2-7
CDR3 protein: CASSLLGLRDEQYF
CDR3 DNA: TGTGCCAGCAGCCTCCTGGGTCTTCGTGACGAGCAGTACTTC

clone size: NA
D gene: NA
V gene: TRBV6-5
J gene: TRBJ1-2
CDR3 protein: CASSYGIANYGYTF
CDR3 DNA: TGTGCCAGCAGTTATGGTATAGCTAACTATGGCTACACCTTC

clone size: NA
D gene: TRBD2
V gene: TRBV7-6
J gene: TRBJ2-6
CDR3 protein: CASSSLPLAVGSGANVLTF
CDR3 DNA: TGTGCCAGCAGCTCTCTACCCCTAGCGGTAGGCTCTGGGGCCAACGTCCTGACTTTC

clone size: NA
D gene: NA
V gene: TRBV7-2
J gene: TRBJ1-1
CDR3 protein: CASSLRLTEAFF
CDR3 DNA: TGTGCCAGCAGCTTACGGCTCACTGAAGCTTTCTTT

clone size: many
D gene: TRBD1
V gene: TRBV6-5
J gene: TRBJ1-5
CDR3 protein: CASSWDRRGQPQHF
CDR3 DNA: TGTGCCAGCAGTTGGGACAGACGGGGTCAGCCCCAGCATTTT

clone size: NA
D gene: NA
V gene: TRBV6-1
J gene: TRBJ1-1
CDR3 protein: CASSDTGYGTEAFF
CDR3 DNA: TGTGCCAGCAGTGATACAGGGTATGGCACTGAAGCTTTCTTT

clone size: once
D gene: TRBD1
V gene: TRBV4-3
J gene: TRBJ1-6
CDR3 protein: CASSQGPGQGDDSPLHF
CDR3 DNA: TGCGCCAGCAGCCAAGGACCGGGACAGGGGGACGATTCACCCCTCCACTTT

clone size: NA
D gene: NA
V gene: TRBV5-4
J gene: TRBJ2-7
CDR3 protein: CASSSLLSSYEQYF
CDR3 DNA: TGTGCCAGCAGCTCCCTTTTGAGCTCCTACGAGCAGTACTTC

clone size: NA
D gene: TRBD1
V gene: TRBV9
J gene: TRBJ2-7
CDR3 protein: CASSVGDRIREQYF
CDR3 DNA: TGTGCCAGCAGCGTAGGGGACAGGATCCGCGAGCAGTACTTC

clone size: NA
D gene: TRBD1
V gene: TRBV28
J gene: TRBJ1-4
CDR3 protein: CASSLDRGAPTNEKLFF
CDR3 DNA: TGTGCCAGCAGTTTAGACAGGGGGGCACCAACTAATGAAAAACTGTTTTTT

clone size: NA
D gene: TRBD1
V gene: TRBV4-1
J gene: TRBJ1-1
CDR3 protein: CASSQGQGTEAFF
CDR3 DNA: TGCGCCAGCAGCCAAGGACAGGGGACTGAAGCTTTCTTT

clone size: NA
D gene: NA
V gene: TRBV9
J gene: TRBJ1-2
CDR3 protein: CASTTAGTGYTF
CDR3 DNA: TGTGCCAGCACGACGGCCGGGACCGGCTACACCTTC

clone size: NA
D gene: NA
V gene: TRBV15
J gene: TRBJ1-1
CDR3 protein: CATSGDIRDTEAFF
CDR3 DNA: TGTGCCACCAGCGGAGATATTCGGGACACTGAAGCTTTCTTT

clone size: NA
D gene: TRBD2
V gene: TRBV19
J gene: TRBJ2-1
CDR3 protein: CASSTSSGSSLYNEQFF
CDR3 DNA: TGTGCCAGTAGTACTTCTAGCGGGAGCTCCCTCTACAATGAGCAGTTCTTC

clone size: NA
D gene: TRBD2
V gene: TRBV15
J gene: TRBJ2-1
CDR3 protein: CATSREHLLAGGHEQFF
CDR3 DNA: TGTGCCACCAGCAGAGAACATTTACTAGCGGGAGGGCATGAGCAGTTCTTC

clone size: once
D gene: NA
V gene: TRBV7-9
J gene: TRBJ2-7
CDR3 protein: CASSLSSYEQYF
CDR3 DNA: TGTGCCAGCAGCTTAAGCTCCTACGAGCAGTACTTC

clone size: NA
D gene: NA
V gene: TRBV7-3
J gene: TRBJ2-4
CDR3 protein: CASSLSGPGDIQYF
CDR3 DNA: TGTGCCAGCAGCTTATCAGGGCCAGGGGACATTCAGTACTTC